These 16 T cell receptor beta chains were sequenced from one sample in a study of T cell changes during pregnancy in multiple sclerosis. Clones were read by immunoSEQ multiplex PCR, and TCRdb kept only the in-frame ones, dropping some. The sample holds approximately 110,000 clones; roughly 90% are singletons and the top ten take less than 4.5%. Source: peripheral blood, taken after pregnancy. Receptor source: a female donor with multiple sclerosis, enrolled in a pregnancy study.

DNA for the CDR3: TGTGCCAGCAGTTACGGGGCAGGGGGCCACGGCTACACCTTC. It yields the protein CASSYGAGGHGYTF. J is TRBJ1-2 and V is TRBV6-5; 8 bases are shared with TRBD1. V shed 2 bases, J shed 8 bases, and the junction held 7 bases outside the gene matches. The germline gives CDR1 MNHEY, CDR2 SVGAGI. The CDR3 is 14 amino acids.

CDR3 DNA: TGTGCCAGCAGCAGATTAGGAGGTGGCCTCGGGGAGACCCAGTACTTC. It translates to CASSRLGGGLGETQYF. The chain employs TRBV7-2 and TRBJ2-5, with D possibly being TRBD2 (5 bases). Per the germline V gene, CDR1 is SGHTA and CDR2 is FQGNSA. Trimming pared 5 bases from V and 5 bases from J, leaving 21 bases between. This CDR3 contains 16 residues.

V is TRBV7-9 and J is TRBJ2-5; 7 nucleotides align to TRBD1. The germline gives CDR1 SEHNR, CDR2 FQNEAQ (reference sequence). The junction had 12 bases not matched to a gene; V was cut back by 10 bases and J by 4 bases. The CDR3 has 14 amino acids. CDR3 region: CATDRQGSPETQYF. DNA of the CDR3: TGTGCCACCGACCGACAGGGTAGCCCAGAGACCCAGTACTTC. Filled out from reference TRBV7-9 and TRBJ2-5, the complete variable domain reads DTGVSQNPRHKITKRGQNVTFRCDPISEHNRLYWYRQTLGQGPEFLTYFQNEAQLEKSRLLSDRFSAERPKGSFSTLEIQRTEQGDSAMYLCATDRQGSPETQYFGPGTRLLVL.

The V gene is TRBV19, the J gene TRBJ2-2; D is possibly TRBD1 (7 bases). V lost 5 bases and J 5 bases, leaving 18 bases between the germline ends. Germline CDR1 and CDR2: LNHDA and SQIVND (reference sequence). The CDR3 has 16 residues. The CDR3 coding sequence is TGTGCCAGTAGTTATCGGTCAGGGGGGAGGACCGGGGAGCTGTTTTTT. Translated: CASSYRSGGRTGELFF.

The chain uses TRBV10-1 and TRBJ2-7; TRBD1 is a possible D gene (6 bases). The V gene lost 0 bases and the J gene lost 2 bases, with 17 bases spanning the gap. The CDR3 loop spans 17 amino acids. CDR1 and CDR2 from the germline V gene are WNHNN and SYGVQD (reference sequence). The CDR3 protein is CASSESGFRTEAYEQYF. Here the CDR3 DNA reads TGCGCCAGCAGTGAGTCGGGTTTTCGGACAGAGGCCTACGAGCAGTACTTC.

The gene calls are TRBV7-8 and TRBJ1-3; weak D call: TRBD1 (6 bases). Trimming shortened V by 5 bases and J by 0 bases, and 17 bases separated the two germline ends. This CDR3 has 17 amino acids. CDR1 SGHVS and CDR2 FQNEAQ come from the germline V gene. DNA of the CDR3: TGTGCCAGCAGCACACTCGTCCCGACAGGCTCTGGAAACACCATATATTTT. This encodes CASSTLVPTGSGNTIYF.

J is TRBJ1-5 and V is TRBV28; no definite D call. CDR3 length: 16 amino acids. In germline, CDR1 is MDHEN, CDR2 SYDVKM. The germline V and J ends were trimmed by 3 bases and 4 bases, with 16 bases remaining between them. The CDR3 bases are TGTGCCAGCAGTTTCGTTGGGGTAGGGAGGAATCAGCCCCAGCATTTT. Translated: CASSFVGVGRNQPQHF.

The V and J genes are TRBV7-9 and TRBJ1-1; 8 bases map to TRBD1. This CDR3 contains 15 residues. V lost 2 bases to trimming and J lost 4 bases; unmatched junction nucleotides: 6. Germline V gives CDR1 SEHNR, CDR2 FQNEAQ (reference sequence). The DNA of the CDR3 is TGTGCCAGCAGCTTACCGGACAGGGTGAGCACTGAAGCTTTCTTT. Its protein is CASSLPDRVSTEAFF.

The chain joins TRBV6-1 to TRBJ2-5; D may be TRBD2 (6 bases). Germline CDR1 reads MNHNS; CDR2 reads SASEGT. CDR3 length: 14 amino acids. Trimming took 2 bases from V and 6 from J, leaving 13 bases between them. The DNA of the CDR3 is TGTGCCAGCAGTGAAACGGGGGAATTGAAGACCCAGTACTTC. This gives the protein CASSETGELKTQYF.

The V gene is TRBV12-5, the J gene TRBJ1-5; D is unclear. V lost 1 base to trimming and J lost 5 bases, with 6 bases between them. CDR1 LGHNT and CDR2 FRNRAP come from the germline V gene. The length of the CDR3 is 13 residues. CDR3 amino acids: CASGLGVYQPQHF. Written as DNA, the CDR3 is TGTGCTAGTGGTTTGGGAGTCTATCAGCCCCAGCATTTT.

The chain joins TRBV12-5 to TRBJ2-1; no clear D gene. Germline CDR1 reads LGHNT; CDR2 reads FRNRAP. This CDR3 spans 17 amino acids. The ends were cut back, 3 bases at V and 0 bases at J, with 15 bases in the middle. In DNA, the CDR3 is TGTGCTAGTGGTTTCACCACATCCTCAAGCTCCTACAATGAGCAGTTCTTC. It translates to CASGFTTSSSSYNEQFF.

The chain is built from TRBV4-1 and TRBJ2-1; D is unresolved. Deletions cut 8 bases from V and 0 bases from J, with 14 bases between. The CDR3 contains 15 residues. The germline gives CDR1 MGHRA, CDR2 YSYEKL. CDR3 coding DNA: TGCGCCAGCCGAGGTGGCGCGAGCTCCTACAATGAGCAGTTCTTC. Residues: CASRGGASSYNEQFF.

The chain combines TRBV5-1 with TRBJ1-2; D ambiguous. This CDR3 is built from 13 residues. The germline V gene encodes CDR1 SGHRS and CDR2 YFSETQ. Trimming removed 4 bases from V and 5 bases from J, with 12 bases in between. The CDR3 bases are TGCGCCAGCAGCAATGACACGCCATATGGCTACACCTTC. Translation: CASSNDTPYGYTF.

The chain joins TRBV6-6 to TRBJ2-7, with a tentative D call TRBD1 (5 bases). The V gene lost 5 bases and the J gene lost 2 bases, with 16 bases spanning the gap. The germline V gene encodes CDR1 MNHNY and CDR2 SVGAGI (reference sequence). The CDR3 loop spans 15 amino acids. The CDR3 nucleotides are TGTGCCAGCAGTCTACTTCCGGACAAAACCTACGAGCAGTACTTC. It yields the protein CASSLLPDKTYEQYF.

The chain links TRBV5-4 to TRBJ1-1; the D gene is possibly TRBD1 (6 bases). V lost 3 bases and J 5 bases, leaving 23 bases between the germline ends. The germline V gene encodes CDR1 SGHNT and CDR2 YYREEE (reference sequence). CDR3 length equals 17 residues. The chain's CDR3 is CASSYLFTGKGETEAFF. The CDR3 DNA sequence: TGTGCCAGCAGCTACCTATTTACAGGGAAAGGTGAGACTGAAGCTTTCTTT.

The CDR3 nucleotides are TGCAGTGCTAGGGTGGGACTTCCCCAGTACTTC. Translated: CSARVGLPQYF. The rearrangement joins TRBV20-1 to TRBJ2-5; perhaps TRBD2 as D (6 bases). Germline lookup yields CDR1 DFQATT and CDR2 SNEGSKA (reference sequence). Trimming cost V 3 bases and J 9 bases, with 11 bases left between them. This CDR3 contains 11 residues.